The rows below give T cell receptor beta chains drawn from one sample of a study of shared clonotypes between healthy human individuals. Repertoires were generated with immunoSEQ multiplex PCR, while TCRdb's copy carries only in-frame clones and drops some. In the table there are around 1 million clones, approximately 80% of which are singletons. Sequenced material: memory CD4+ T cells sorted from blood. All receptors come from a man between 18 and 35 years old in good health. CDR3s include the opening cysteine and the closing phenylalanine or tryptophan. D genes are given only for firm matches.

d_call,v_call,cdr3_aa
TRBD2,TRBV18,CASSEYSGSGLEQYF
-,TRBV6-1,CASMKDGSNQPQHF
-,TRBV5-1,CASSSGTYGVDEQFF
TRBD2,TRBV5-1,CASSLEGSGRATGETQYF
-,TRBV6-5,CASSYRGATEAFF
TRBD2,TRBV18,CASSQPGGVTQYF
TRBD1,TRBV6-5,CASMLTGGNSPLHF
-,TRBV18,CASSPNQLGNGISYEQYF
-,TRBV6-1,CASRRGGADAYEQYF
-,TRBV5-1,CASSLAPGTSTDTQYF